A single sample is the source of the 13 T cell receptor beta chains below, sequenced in a study of CD8 T cells in ankylosing spondylitis. What these receptors recognize is not known. Study findings and constraints: What seemed typical of ankylosing spondylitis blood was a TCR beta motif built from about 8 highly homologous variants.

MiXCR was run by TCRdb on the 5' RACE reads, yielding one entry per CDR3 protein. The data show around 220,000 distinct CDR3 sequences, approximately 20% seen once. Specimen: blood, either unsorted or a sorted T cell fraction (not recorded which). Every receptor here comes from a male donor with ankylosing spondylitis.

This rearrangement joins TRBV28 to TRBJ2-1; D is possibly TRBD2 (5 bases). V was pared by 7 bases and J by 5 bases, with 6 bases between. Looked up from germline, CDR1 is MDHEN and CDR2 is SYDVKM. This CDR3 is 11 amino acids long. In nucleotides, the CDR3 is TGTGCCAGCACCGGGGACAATGAGCAGTTCTTC. Translating it yields CASTGDNEQFF.

This clonotype came up a few times. The rearrangement joins TRBV4-1 to TRBJ1-1; a possible D gene is TRBD1 (6 bases). There are 14 residues in the CDR3. CDR1 is MGHRA and CDR2 is YSYEKL in the germline V gene. Trimming took 2 bases from V and 5 from J, leaving 12 bases between them. CDR3 residues: CASSQIQGETEAFF. The CDR3 bases are TGCGCCAGCAGCCAAATACAGGGTGAGACTGAAGCTTTCTTT.

The chain has TRBV29-1 and TRBJ2-7, with TRBD2 identical over 9 bases. The CDR3 has 13 residues. CDR1 and CDR2 (germline): SQVTM, ANQGSEA. V gave up 6 bases and J gave up 6 bases; unmatched junction bases: 9. In DNA, the CDR3 is TGCAGCGTAGAGTCGTTAGCGGGAGTCGAGCAGTACTTC. Translated: CSVESLAGVEQYF.

This clonotype was recorded many times. This chain uses TRBV29-1 with TRBJ2-1; TRBD2 aligns across 10 bases. Germline CDR1 and CDR2: SQVTM and ANQGSEA. The CDR3 has 15 amino acids. Germline trimming cut 3 bases from V and 8 bases from J; bases unmatched to any gene: 10. The DNA of the CDR3 is TGCAGCGTTGACCCTCTAGCGGGAGAGGTGGATGAGCAGTTCTTC. Translation: CSVDPLAGEVDEQFF.

A few counts support this clonotype. The J gene is TRBJ1-1, the V gene TRBV28; TRBD1 is a possible D gene (6 bases). CDR1 MDHEN and CDR2 SYDVKM come from the germline V gene. V was pared by 7 bases and J by 11 bases, with 23 bases between. The length of the CDR3 is 14 residues. In DNA, the CDR3 is TGTGCCAGCACCCCCTTTGGGGGCGCGGTGAGTGCTTTCTTT. This sequence encodes CASTPFGGAVSAFF.

In its sample, this clonotype was seen many times. The rearrangement links TRBV5-1 to TRBJ1-1; D remains ambiguous. Germline V gene sequence: CDR1 SGHRS, CDR2 YFSETQ. V was clipped by 0 bases and J by 1 base, with 7 bases between them. This CDR3 has 14 residues. The DNA of the CDR3 is TGCGCCAGCAGCTTGGAGTCGGGGAACACTGAAGCTTTCTTT. Its translation is CASSLESGNTEAFF.

This clonotype has a count of ten or more. The chain uses TRBV29-1 and TRBJ1-2; D may be TRBD1 (5 bases). The CDR3 spans 12 residues. Germline V gene lookup returns CDR1 SQVTM and CDR2 ANQGSEA. Trimming left V 2 bases short and J 8 bases short, with 12 bases between. The CDR3 bases are TGCAGCGTTGAACAGGGTTTCTACGGCTACACCTTC. It specifies CSVEQGFYGYTF.

Written as DNA, the CDR3 is TGTGCCAGCAGCCAAAGCCCCGAACCTTGGATGAACACTGAAGCTTTCTTT. Its protein product is CASSQSPEPWMNTEAFF. V and J are TRBV4-2 and TRBJ1-1; D not certain. Germline values: CDR1 LGHNA, CDR2 YNFKEQ. V was cut by 2 bases and J by 0 bases, with 16 bases left in between. The CDR3 spans 17 residues.

The table lists this clonotype with many counts. This chain connects TRBV4-1 to TRBJ2-7, with 8 bases lining up with TRBD1. CDR3 length: 14 residues. V shed 5 bases, J shed 3 bases, and the junction held 6 bases outside the gene matches. Germline V gives CDR1 MGHRA, CDR2 YSYEKL. The CDR3 DNA follows: TGCGCCAGCAGCGCCAGGGGGACAGGCTACGAGCAGTACTTC. Amino acid sequence: CASSARGTGYEQYF.

This clonotype turned up a few times. The chain joins TRBV27 to TRBJ1-1; tentative D call: TRBD1 (5 bases). From germline, CDR1 is MNHEY and CDR2 SMNVEV (reference sequence). The V end was cut by 4 bases, the J end by 1 base, with 7 bases between. This CDR3 is 13 amino acids long. The CDR3 here is CASSYQGNTEAFF. The CDR3 bases are TGTGCCAGCAGTTATCAGGGGAACACTGAAGCTTTCTTT.

This clonotype was detected only a few times. CDR3 sequence (DNA): TGTGCCAGCAGCTCAGGGGATGAAGCTTTCTTT. It is translated as CASSSGDEAFF. The chain joins TRBV5-6 to TRBJ1-1, with D tentatively TRBD1 (6 bases). The germline gives CDR1 SGHDT, CDR2 YYEEEE. Trimming removed 3 bases from V and 7 bases from J, with 7 bases in between. The CDR3 sequence is 11 residues long.

The chain carries TRBV20-1 and TRBJ2-7, with 7 bases fitting TRBD2. Germline CDR1 reads DFQATT; CDR2 reads SNEGSKA (reference sequence). This CDR3 is 13 amino acids long. With 5 bases clipped from V and 0 bases from J, the junction kept 4 bases outside the gene matches. Written as DNA, the CDR3 is TGCAGTGCTGAGGGACTAAACTCCTACGAGCAGTACTTC. The encoded protein is CSAEGLNSYEQYF.

This clonotype was observed a handful of times. The chain uses TRBV7-9 and TRBJ1-4; D gene ambiguous. The V and J ends lost 11 bases and 4 bases respectively, with 5 bases between them. Germline loops: CDR1 SEHNR, CDR2 FQNEAQ (reference sequence). The CDR3 loop spans 10 amino acids. Written as DNA, the CDR3 is TGTGCCGTTAATAATGAAAAACTGTTTTTT. Translating gives CAVNNEKLFF.